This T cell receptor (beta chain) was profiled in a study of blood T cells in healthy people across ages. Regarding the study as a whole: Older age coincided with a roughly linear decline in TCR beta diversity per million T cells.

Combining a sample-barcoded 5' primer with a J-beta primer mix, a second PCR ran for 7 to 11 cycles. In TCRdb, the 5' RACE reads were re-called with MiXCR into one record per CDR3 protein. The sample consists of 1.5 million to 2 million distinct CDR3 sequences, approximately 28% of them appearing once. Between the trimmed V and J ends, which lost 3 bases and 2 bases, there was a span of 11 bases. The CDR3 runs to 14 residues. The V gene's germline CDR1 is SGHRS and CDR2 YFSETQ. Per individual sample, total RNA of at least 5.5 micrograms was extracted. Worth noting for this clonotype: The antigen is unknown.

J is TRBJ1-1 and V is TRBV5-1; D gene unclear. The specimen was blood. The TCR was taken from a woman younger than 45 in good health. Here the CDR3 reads CASSSRSGNTEAFF. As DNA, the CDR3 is TGCGCCAGCAGCTCACGATCCGGAAACACTGAAGCTTTCTTT.